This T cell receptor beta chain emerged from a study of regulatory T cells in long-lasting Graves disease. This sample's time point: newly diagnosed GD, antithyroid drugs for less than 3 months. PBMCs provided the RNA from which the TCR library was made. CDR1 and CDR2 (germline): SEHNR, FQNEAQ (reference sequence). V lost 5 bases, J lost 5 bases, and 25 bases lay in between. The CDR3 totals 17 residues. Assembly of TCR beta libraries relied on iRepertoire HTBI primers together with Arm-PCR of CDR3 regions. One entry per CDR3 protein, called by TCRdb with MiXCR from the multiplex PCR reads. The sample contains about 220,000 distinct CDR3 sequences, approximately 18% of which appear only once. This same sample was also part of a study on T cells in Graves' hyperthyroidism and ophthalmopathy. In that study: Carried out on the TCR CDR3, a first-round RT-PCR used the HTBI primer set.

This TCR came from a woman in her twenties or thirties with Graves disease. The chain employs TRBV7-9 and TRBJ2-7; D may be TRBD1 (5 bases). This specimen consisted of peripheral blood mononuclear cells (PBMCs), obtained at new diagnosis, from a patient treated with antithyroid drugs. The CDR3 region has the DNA TGTGCCAGCAGCCCCGCCCGTTTGGGTGGGGCCCGCGACGAGCAGTACTTC. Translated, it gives CASSPARLGGARDEQYF.